Listed here is a single T cell receptor (beta chain). The record originates from a study of blood T cell repertoires in COVID-19. On the study more broadly: The cDNA or gDNA used as material had been derived from T cells, B-cell-depleted T cells, or PBMCs.

TCRdb keeps only in-frame clones here, not all; method: immunoSEQ multiplex PCR. The table lists 25,000 to 30,000 clones, around 87% of them singletons, with about 6% in the top ten. The length of the CDR3 is 16 residues. Trimming cost V 4 bases and J 0 bases; bases outside gene matches: 5. Per the germline V gene, CDR1 is MNHEY and CDR2 is SVGAGI. This receptor was identified in a human donor in a cohort sampled during active COVID-19. Sequencing input: peripheral blood. The V call is TRBV6-5, the J call TRBJ1-4; 7 positions match TRBD1. CDR3 sequence: CASSSGTVATNEKLFF. CDR3 bases: TGTGCCAGCAGTTCGGGGACAGTTGCAACTAATGAAAAACTGTTTTTT.